Below, 20 T cell receptor beta chains from the same sample are listed, as sequenced in a study of cytomegalovirus exposure and HLA in healthy donors. Amplification used 60 Vbeta primers and 13 Jbeta primers. The assay was immunoSEQ multiplex PCR, and TCRdb's table has in-frame clones only and misses some. Here the sample spans approximately 110,000 clones, 73% being singletons. The sample consisted of PBMCs. These receptors all stem from a man aged 55 to 70 in good health and CMV-seropositive.

This chain uses TRBV30 with TRBJ1-4; no firm D call. CDR1 is GTSNPN, CDR2 SVGIG, per germline (reference sequence). The ends were cut back, 4 bases at V and 7 bases at J, with 7 bases in the middle. This CDR3 is built from 11 residues. The CDR3 sequence is CAWTRSEKLFF. In DNA form, the CDR3 reads TGTGCCTGGACCCGGAGTGAAAAACTGTTTTTT. The full variable domain, in which reference TRBV30 and TRBJ1-4 provide the parts outside the CDR3, is SQTIHQWPATLVQPVGSPLSLECTVEGTSNPNLYWYRQAAGRGLQLLFYSVGIGQISSEVPQNLSASRPQDRQFILSSKKLLLSDSGFYLCAWTRSEKLFFGSGTQLSVL.

This clone was seen a handful of times. V usage is TRBV13 and J usage is TRBJ1-1, with D hard to call. The germline V and J ends were trimmed by 3 bases and 10 bases, with 9 bases remaining between them. The CDR3 runs to 11 residues. From germline, CDR1 is PRHDT and CDR2 FYEKMQ (reference sequence). DNA for the CDR3: TGTGCCAGCAGCTTGAACCGAGCAGCTTTCTTT. This gives the protein CASSLNRAAFF.

This sequence joins TRBV27 and TRBJ2-1; D might be TRBD2 (6 bases). The CDR3 is 15 amino acids. CDR1 and CDR2 (germline): MNHEY, SMNVEV (reference sequence). Trimming took 3 bases from V and 0 from J, leaving 9 bases between them. In DNA, the CDR3 is TGTGCCAGCAGTTTTCGGCGGGGCTCCTACAATGAGCAGTTCTTC. Encoded protein: CASSFRRGSYNEQFF.

In this sample, this clone turned up once. The CDR3 coding sequence is TGCGCCAGCAGGGTCGGGGGGGCCGTCAGGGAGACCCAGTACTTC. This codes for CASRVGGAVRETQYF. The chain is built from TRBV5-1 and TRBJ2-5, with TRBD2 matching 8 bases. The V gene end was trimmed by 5 bases and the J gene end by 5 bases; junction bases not matched to a gene: 11. This CDR3 is built from 15 residues. In germline, CDR1 is SGHRS, CDR2 YFSETQ.

To note about this clone: Other nucleotide sequences in the sample specify the same CDR3. The chain couples TRBV7-9 to TRBJ2-2; the D is unclear. The CDR3 loop spans 13 amino acids. V lost 1 base to trimming and J lost 5 bases, with 5 bases between them. Germline V gives CDR1 SEHNR, CDR2 FQNEAQ (reference sequence). In nucleotides, the CDR3 is TGTGCCAGCAGCTTAGTGCAGACCGGGGAGCTGTTTTTT. This sequence encodes CASSLVQTGELFF.

This sequence joins TRBV4-1 and TRBJ1-2, with 10 bases aligning to TRBD1. The CDR3 spans 16 residues. Trimming cost V 1 base and J 6 bases; bases outside gene matches: 8. Germline CDR1 reads MGHRA; CDR2 reads YSYEKL. The CDR3 protein is CASSQGGGTGVDGYTF. The CDR3, as DNA: TGCGCCAGCAGCCAAGGGGGCGGGACAGGGGTAGATGGCTACACCTTC.

The rearrangement links TRBV6-1 to TRBJ2-7; 7 bases fit TRBD2. The CDR3 is 13 amino acids. The V and J ends lost 4 bases and 2 bases, in that order; junction bases with no gene match: 2. CDR1 is MNHNS and CDR2 is SASEGT in the germline V gene. The CDR3 region has the DNA TGTGCCAGCAGTGGGACTAGAGCCTACGAGCAGTACTTC. Translating gives CASSGTRAYEQYF.

The chain uses TRBV6-5 and TRBJ1-2; D is perhaps TRBD1 (6 bases). The V gene lost 4 bases and the J gene lost 0 bases, with 12 bases spanning the gap. Germline V gives CDR1 MNHEY, CDR2 SVGAGI. The CDR3 is 15 amino acids. In nucleotides, the CDR3 is TGTGCCAGCAGTTTGGGATACAGGGCTAACTATGGCTACACCTTC. Translation gives CASSLGYRANYGYTF.

V usage is TRBV30 and J usage is TRBJ2-3; 14 nucleotides line up with TRBD2. Germline CDR1 is GTSNPN and CDR2 is SVGIG (reference sequence). This CDR3 has 21 amino acids. The V and J ends lost 3 bases and 2 bases, in that order; junction bases with no gene match: 19. The CDR3 spells CAWRAVGPGLAGAGTTDTQYF. The CDR3 nucleotides read TGTGCCTGGAGAGCAGTCGGCCCGGGACTAGCGGGGGCCGGAACCACAGATACGCAGTATTTT.

This chain joins TRBV28 and TRBJ2-5; 9 bases fit TRBD1. The CDR3 is 15 residues long. Unmatched junction bases numbered 7, after V lost 6 bases and J lost 2 bases. Germline CDR1 MDHEN, CDR2 SYDVKM. The CDR3 coding sequence is TGTGCCAGCAGGAGACAGGGGGGAGGTCAAGAGACCCAGTACTTC. The encoded protein is CASRRQGGGQETQYF.

V usage is TRBV5-4 and J usage is TRBJ1-1; a weak D match, TRBD1 (5 bases). CDR1 and CDR2 (germline): SGHNT, YYREEE (reference sequence). V was trimmed by 4 bases and J by 8 bases, leaving 15 bases between them. CDR3 length: 13 amino acids. The CDR3 region has the DNA TGTGCCAGCAGCGCCCTGGAGGGGAGCGAAGCTTTCTTT. This translates into CASSALEGSEAFF.

This clone came up a few times. This chain connects TRBV30 to TRBJ1-2; 8 nucleotides match TRBD1. Germline V lookup: CDR1 GTSNPN, CDR2 SVGIG (reference sequence). The CDR3 extends over 14 amino acids. The CDR3 protein is CARTGHRDYYGYTF. Written as DNA, the CDR3 is TGTGCTCGGACAGGGCATCGGGACTATTATGGCTACACCTTC.

The CDR3 region has the DNA TGTGCCAGCAGCTTATGGACAGGGGGCGTTTACGAGCAGTACTTC. It translates to CASSLWTGGVYEQYF. The rearrangement joins TRBV7-9 to TRBJ2-7; the match to TRBD1 covers 11 bases. Looked up from germline, CDR1 is SEHNR and CDR2 is FQNEAQ (reference sequence). The CDR3 is 15 amino acids. Trimming at V came to 2 bases and at J to 4 bases, leaving 4 bases not matched to a gene.

V gene TRBV28 combines with J gene TRBJ1-1; D may be TRBD1 (5 bases). Between the trimmed V and J ends, which lost 6 bases and 4 bases, there was a span of 18 bases. Per the germline V gene, CDR1 is MDHEN and CDR2 is SYDVKM. The CDR3 is made up of 15 amino acids. The CDR3 DNA reads as TGTGCCAGCAGGGGGCCGTTGAGAGCGGGCACTGAAGCTTTCTTT. This gives the protein CASRGPLRAGTEAFF.

The chain combines TRBV10-3 with TRBJ2-7, with D uncertain. Trimming cost V 6 bases and J 5 bases, with 17 bases left between them. CDR3 length equals 14 residues. Per the germline V gene, CDR1 is ENHRY and CDR2 is SYGVKD. DNA for the CDR3: TGTGCCATCAGAGGTTCGCGCCTAGAGAACGAGCAGTACTTC. This codes for CAIRGSRLENEQYF.

The chain combines TRBV5-1 with TRBJ1-2; unclear D gene. The V gene lost 4 bases and the J gene lost 6 bases, with 13 bases spanning the gap. From germline, CDR1 is SGHRS and CDR2 YFSETQ. The CDR3 contains 13 residues. The CDR3 coding sequence is TGCGCCAGCAGCCTCCGTGAGGGAGATGGCTACACCTTC. Its protein is CASSLREGDGYTF.

This clone was detected only once. CDR3 sequence: CASSSQDFDEQYF. The CDR3 nucleotides read TGTGCCAGCAGTAGTCAGGATTTTGACGAGCAGTACTTC. The V gene is TRBV6-5, the J gene TRBJ2-7, with D uncertain. CDR1 is MNHEY and CDR2 is SVGAGI in the germline V gene. V lost 5 bases and J lost 5, with 13 bases in between. The CDR3 has 13 residues.

The V gene is TRBV28, the J gene TRBJ2-7; 8 nucleotides agree with TRBD1. After removal of 6 bases from V and 6 bases from J, the junction contained 10 bases not matched to a gene. This CDR3 spans 14 amino acids. From germline, CDR1 is MDHEN and CDR2 SYDVKM. The CDR3: CASSSHGQGVEQYF. CDR3 sequence (DNA): TGTGCCAGCAGCTCCCACGGACAGGGAGTCGAGCAGTACTTC. Full variable domain (outside the CDR3, taken from reference TRBV28 and TRBJ2-7): DVKVTQSSRYLVKRTGEKVFLECVQDMDHENMFWYRQDPGLGLRLIYFSYDVKMKEKGDIPEGYSVSREKKERFSLILESASTNQTSMYLCASSSHGQGVEQYFGPGTRLTVT.

V is TRBV4-2 and J is TRBJ2-1; D uncertain. Germline CDR1 and CDR2: LGHNA and YNFKEQ. Between the trimmed V and J ends, which lost 0 bases and 7 bases, there was a span of 10 bases. This CDR3 is 14 amino acids long. The CDR3 bases are TGTGCCAGCAGCCAAGAGCTGACACTTAATGAGCAGTTCTTC. This translates into CASSQELTLNEQFF.

V gene TRBV7-2 combines with J gene TRBJ2-7, with 7 bases matching TRBD1. Trimming at V came to 5 bases and at J to 3 bases, leaving 4 bases not matched to a gene. Germline assignment: CDR1 SGHTA and CDR2 FQGNSA. The CDR3 spans 13 residues. CDR3 residues: CASSRRQGYEQYF. As DNA, the CDR3 is TGTGCCAGCAGCCGGAGACAGGGCTACGAGCAGTACTTC. Combining the CDR3 with reference TRBV7-2 and TRBJ2-7 gives the whole variable domain GAGVSQSPSNKVTEKGKDVELRCDPISGHTALYWYRQSLGQGLEFLIYFQGNSAPDKSGLPSDRFSAERTGGSVSTLTIQRTQQEDSAVYLCASSRRQGYEQYFGPGTRLTVT.